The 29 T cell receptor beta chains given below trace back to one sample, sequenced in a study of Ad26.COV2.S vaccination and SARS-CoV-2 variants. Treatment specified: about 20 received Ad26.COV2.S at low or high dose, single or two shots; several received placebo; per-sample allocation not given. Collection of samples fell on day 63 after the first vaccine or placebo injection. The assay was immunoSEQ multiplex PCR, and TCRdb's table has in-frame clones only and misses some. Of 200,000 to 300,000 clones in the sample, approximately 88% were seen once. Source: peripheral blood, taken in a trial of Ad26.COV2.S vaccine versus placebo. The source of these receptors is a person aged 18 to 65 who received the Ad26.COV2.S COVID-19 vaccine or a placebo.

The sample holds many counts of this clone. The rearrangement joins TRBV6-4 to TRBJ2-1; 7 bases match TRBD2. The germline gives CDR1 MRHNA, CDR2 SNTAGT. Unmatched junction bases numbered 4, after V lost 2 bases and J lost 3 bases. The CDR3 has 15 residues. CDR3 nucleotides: TGTGCCAGCAGTGACAGGACGGGAGGCTACAATGAGCAGTTCTTC. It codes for CASSDRTGGYNEQFF.

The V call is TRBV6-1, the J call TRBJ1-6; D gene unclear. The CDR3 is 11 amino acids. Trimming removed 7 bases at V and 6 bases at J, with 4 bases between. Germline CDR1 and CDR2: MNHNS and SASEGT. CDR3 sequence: CASTTNSPLHF. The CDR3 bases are TGTGCCAGCACCACTAATTCACCCCTCCACTTT.

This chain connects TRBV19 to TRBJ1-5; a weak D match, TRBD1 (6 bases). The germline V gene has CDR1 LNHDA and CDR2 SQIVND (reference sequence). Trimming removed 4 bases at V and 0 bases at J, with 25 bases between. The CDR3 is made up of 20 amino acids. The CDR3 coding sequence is TGTGCCAGTAGTAGGCCAGCTACAGGGCCTGGGAGGGGTAGCAATCAGCCCCAGCATTTT. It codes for CASSRPATGPGRGSNQPQHF. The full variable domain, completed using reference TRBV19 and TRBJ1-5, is DGGITQSPKYLFRKEGQNVTLSCEQNLNHDAMYWYRQDPGQGLRLIYYSQIVNDFQKGDIAEGYSVSREKKESFPLTVTSAQKNPTAFYLCASSRPATGPGRGSNQPQHFGDGTRLSIL.

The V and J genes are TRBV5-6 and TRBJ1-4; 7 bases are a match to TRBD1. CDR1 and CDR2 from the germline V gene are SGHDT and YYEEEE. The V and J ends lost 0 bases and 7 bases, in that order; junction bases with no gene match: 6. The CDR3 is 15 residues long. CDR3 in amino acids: CASSLGQGVSEKLFF. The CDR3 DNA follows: TGTGCCAGCAGCTTGGGGCAGGGGGTCAGTGAAAAACTGTTTTTT.

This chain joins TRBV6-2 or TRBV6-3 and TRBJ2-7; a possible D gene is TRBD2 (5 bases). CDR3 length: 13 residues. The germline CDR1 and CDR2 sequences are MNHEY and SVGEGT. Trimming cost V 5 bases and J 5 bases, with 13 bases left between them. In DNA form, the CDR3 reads TGTGCCAGCAGTCCGGGGTGGGGTAACGAGCAGTACTTC. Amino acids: CASSPGWGNEQYF.

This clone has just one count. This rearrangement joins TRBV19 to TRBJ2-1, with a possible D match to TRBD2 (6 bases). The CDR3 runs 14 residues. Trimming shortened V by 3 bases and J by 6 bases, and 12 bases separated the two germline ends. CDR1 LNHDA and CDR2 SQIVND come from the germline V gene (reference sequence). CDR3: CASSIARGPNEQFF. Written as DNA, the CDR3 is TGTGCCAGTAGTATCGCGCGGGGTCCCAATGAGCAGTTCTTC.

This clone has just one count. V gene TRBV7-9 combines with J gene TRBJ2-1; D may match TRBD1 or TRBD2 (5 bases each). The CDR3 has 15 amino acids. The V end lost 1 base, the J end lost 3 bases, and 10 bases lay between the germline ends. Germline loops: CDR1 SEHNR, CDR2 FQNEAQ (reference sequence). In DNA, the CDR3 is TGTGCCAGCAGCTTAGGAGGGGCTATCTACAATGAGCAGTTCTTC. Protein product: CASSLGGAIYNEQFF.

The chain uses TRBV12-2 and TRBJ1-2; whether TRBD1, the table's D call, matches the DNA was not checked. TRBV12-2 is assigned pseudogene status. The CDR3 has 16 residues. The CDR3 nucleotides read TGTGCAAGTCGCTCTGGGGGTGGCAGGGGACACTATGGCTACACCTTC. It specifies CASRSGGGRGHYGYTF.

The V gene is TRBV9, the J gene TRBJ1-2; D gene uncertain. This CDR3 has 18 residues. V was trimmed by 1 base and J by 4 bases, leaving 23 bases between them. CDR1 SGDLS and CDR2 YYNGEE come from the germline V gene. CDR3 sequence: CASSVRAHNDDFGYGYTF. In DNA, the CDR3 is TGTGCCAGCAGCGTAAGGGCCCACAACGATGATTTCGGCTATGGCTACACCTTC.

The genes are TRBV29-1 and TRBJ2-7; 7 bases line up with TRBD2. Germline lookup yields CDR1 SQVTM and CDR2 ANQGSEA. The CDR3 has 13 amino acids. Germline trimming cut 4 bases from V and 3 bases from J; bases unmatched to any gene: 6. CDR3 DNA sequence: TGCAGCGTTGTTGGGGGGGAGCTCTACGAGCAGTACTTC. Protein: CSVVGGELYEQYF.

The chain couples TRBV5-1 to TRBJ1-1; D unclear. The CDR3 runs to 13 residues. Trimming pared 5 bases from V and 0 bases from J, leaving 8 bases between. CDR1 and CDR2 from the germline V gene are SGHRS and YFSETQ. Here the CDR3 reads CASRENMNTEAFF. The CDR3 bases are TGCGCCAGCAGAGAAAACATGAACACTGAAGCTTTCTTT.

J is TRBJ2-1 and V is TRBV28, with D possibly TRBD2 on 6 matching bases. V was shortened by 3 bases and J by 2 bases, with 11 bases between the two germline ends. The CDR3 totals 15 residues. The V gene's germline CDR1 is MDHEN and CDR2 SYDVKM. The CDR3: CASSFSGVAYNEQFF. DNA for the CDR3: TGTGCCAGCAGTTTCTCGGGAGTGGCCTACAATGAGCAGTTCTTC.

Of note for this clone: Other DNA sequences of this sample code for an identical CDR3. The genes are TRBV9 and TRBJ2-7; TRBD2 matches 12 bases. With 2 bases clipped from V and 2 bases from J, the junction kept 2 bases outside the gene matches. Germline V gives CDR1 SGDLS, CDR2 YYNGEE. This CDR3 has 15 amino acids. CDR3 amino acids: CASSVSSGGAYEQYF. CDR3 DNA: TGTGCCAGCAGCGTCTCTAGCGGGGGGGCCTACGAGCAGTACTTC.

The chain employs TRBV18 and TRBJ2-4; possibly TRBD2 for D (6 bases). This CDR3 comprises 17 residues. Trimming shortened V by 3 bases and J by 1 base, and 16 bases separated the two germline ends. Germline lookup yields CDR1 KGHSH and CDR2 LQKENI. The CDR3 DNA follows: TGTGCCAGCTCACCCACCGGTAGGCGGGACGCCAAAAACATTCAGTACTTC. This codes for CASSPTGRRDAKNIQYF.

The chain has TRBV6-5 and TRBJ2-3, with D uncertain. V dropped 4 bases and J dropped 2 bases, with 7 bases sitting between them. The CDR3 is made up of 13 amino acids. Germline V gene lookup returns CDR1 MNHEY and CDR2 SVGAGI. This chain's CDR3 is CASSSGFTDTQYF. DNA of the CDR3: TGTGCCAGCAGTTCTGGCTTCACAGATACGCAGTATTTT.

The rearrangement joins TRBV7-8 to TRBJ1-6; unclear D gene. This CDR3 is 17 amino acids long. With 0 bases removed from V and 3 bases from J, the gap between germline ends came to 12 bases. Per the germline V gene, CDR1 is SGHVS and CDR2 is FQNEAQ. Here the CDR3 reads CASSLATPDYYNSPLHF. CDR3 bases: TGTGCCAGCAGCTTAGCGACCCCAGACTACTATAATTCACCCCTCCACTTT.

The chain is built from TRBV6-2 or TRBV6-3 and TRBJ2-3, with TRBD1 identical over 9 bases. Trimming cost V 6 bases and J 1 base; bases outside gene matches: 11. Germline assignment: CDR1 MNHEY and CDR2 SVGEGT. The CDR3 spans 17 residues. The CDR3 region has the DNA TGTGCCAGCAGCTTCCTCCCGGGACAGGGTGGCACAGATACGCAGTATTTT. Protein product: CASSFLPGQGGTDTQYF.

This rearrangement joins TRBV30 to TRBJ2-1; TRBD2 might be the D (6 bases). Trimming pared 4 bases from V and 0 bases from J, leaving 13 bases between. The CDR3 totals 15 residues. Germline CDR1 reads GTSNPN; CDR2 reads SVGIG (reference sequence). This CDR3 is CAWIPGSSSYNEQFF. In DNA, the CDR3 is TGTGCCTGGATCCCCGGGAGCAGCTCCTACAATGAGCAGTTCTTC.

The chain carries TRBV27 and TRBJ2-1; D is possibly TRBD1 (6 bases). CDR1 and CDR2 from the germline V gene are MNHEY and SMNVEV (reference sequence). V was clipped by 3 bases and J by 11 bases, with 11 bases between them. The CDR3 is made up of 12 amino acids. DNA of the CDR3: TGTGCCAGCAGTTTCTCGGGACACCAGCAGTTCTTC. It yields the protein CASSFSGHQQFF.

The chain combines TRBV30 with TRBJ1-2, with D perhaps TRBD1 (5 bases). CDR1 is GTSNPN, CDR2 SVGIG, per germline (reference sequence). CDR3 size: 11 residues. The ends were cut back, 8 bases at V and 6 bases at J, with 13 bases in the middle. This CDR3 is CARLRGDGYTF. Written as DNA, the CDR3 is TGTGCCCGCCTTCGAGGGGATGGCTACACCTTC.

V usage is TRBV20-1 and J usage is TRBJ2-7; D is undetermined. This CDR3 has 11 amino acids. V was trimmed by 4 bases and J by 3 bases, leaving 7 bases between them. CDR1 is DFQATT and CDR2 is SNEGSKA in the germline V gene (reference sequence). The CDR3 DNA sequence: TGCAGTGCTACGGCCCGCTACGAGCAGTACTTC. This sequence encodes CSATARYEQYF.

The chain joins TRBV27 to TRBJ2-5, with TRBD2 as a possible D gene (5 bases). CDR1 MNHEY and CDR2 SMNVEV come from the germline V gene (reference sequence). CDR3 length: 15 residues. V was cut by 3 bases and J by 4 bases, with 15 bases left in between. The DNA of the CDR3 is TGTGCCAGCAGTTTTCAAGGCCGGGGATTAGAGACCCAGTACTTC. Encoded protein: CASSFQGRGLETQYF.

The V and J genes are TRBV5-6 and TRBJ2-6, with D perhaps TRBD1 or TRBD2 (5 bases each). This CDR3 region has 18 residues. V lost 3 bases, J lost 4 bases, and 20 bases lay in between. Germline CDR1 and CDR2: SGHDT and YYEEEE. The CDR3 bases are TGTGCCAGCAGCTACGGTGTCGGGACGGGCGCGGGGGCCAACGTCCTGACTTTC. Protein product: CASSYGVGTGAGANVLTF.

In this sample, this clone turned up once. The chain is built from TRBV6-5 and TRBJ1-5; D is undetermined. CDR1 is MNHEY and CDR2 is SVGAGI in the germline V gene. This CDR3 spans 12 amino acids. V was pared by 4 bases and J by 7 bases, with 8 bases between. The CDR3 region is CASSFSDQPQHF. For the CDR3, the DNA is TGTGCCAGCAGTTTCTCGGACCAGCCCCAGCATTTT.

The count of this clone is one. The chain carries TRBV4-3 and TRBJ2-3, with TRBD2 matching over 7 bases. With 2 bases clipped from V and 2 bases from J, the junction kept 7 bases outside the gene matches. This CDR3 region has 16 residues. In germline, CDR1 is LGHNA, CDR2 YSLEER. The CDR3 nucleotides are TGCGCCAGCAGCCAACTGGCTAGCGGATCCACAGATACGCAGTATTTT. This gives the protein CASSQLASGSTDTQYF.

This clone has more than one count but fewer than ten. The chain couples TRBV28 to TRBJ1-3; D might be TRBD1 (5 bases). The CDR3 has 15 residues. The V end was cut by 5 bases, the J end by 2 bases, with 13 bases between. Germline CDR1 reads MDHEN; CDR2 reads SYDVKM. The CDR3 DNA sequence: TGTGCCAGCAGTCCCCCTGAAGGGGCTGGAAACACCATATATTTT. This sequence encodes CASSPPEGAGNTIYF.

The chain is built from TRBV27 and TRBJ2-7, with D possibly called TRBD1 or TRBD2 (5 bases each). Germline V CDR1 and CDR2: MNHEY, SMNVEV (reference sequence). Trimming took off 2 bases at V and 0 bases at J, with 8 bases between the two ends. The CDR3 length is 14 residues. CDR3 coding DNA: TGTGCCAGCAGTTTAGGGACCGGCTCCTACGAGCAGTACTTC. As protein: CASSLGTGSYEQYF.

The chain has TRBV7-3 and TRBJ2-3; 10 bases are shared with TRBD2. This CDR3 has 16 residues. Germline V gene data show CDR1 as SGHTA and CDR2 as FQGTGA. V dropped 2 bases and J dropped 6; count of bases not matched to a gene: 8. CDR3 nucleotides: TGTGCCAGCAGCTTAGCTAGCGGGAGTTATCCGGATACGCAGTATTTT. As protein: CASSLASGSYPDTQYF.

The CDR3 reads CATSTSHTGTTKWETQYF. CDR3 sequence (DNA): TGTGCCACCAGCACCTCGCACACCGGGACTACCAAGTGGGAGACCCAGTACTTC. The chain recombines TRBV15 with TRBJ2-5, with TRBD2 matching 7 bases. V lost 4 bases, J lost 5 bases, and 19 bases stayed unmatched. Germline V gives CDR1 LNHNV, CDR2 YYDKDF (reference sequence). The CDR3 is 18 residues long.